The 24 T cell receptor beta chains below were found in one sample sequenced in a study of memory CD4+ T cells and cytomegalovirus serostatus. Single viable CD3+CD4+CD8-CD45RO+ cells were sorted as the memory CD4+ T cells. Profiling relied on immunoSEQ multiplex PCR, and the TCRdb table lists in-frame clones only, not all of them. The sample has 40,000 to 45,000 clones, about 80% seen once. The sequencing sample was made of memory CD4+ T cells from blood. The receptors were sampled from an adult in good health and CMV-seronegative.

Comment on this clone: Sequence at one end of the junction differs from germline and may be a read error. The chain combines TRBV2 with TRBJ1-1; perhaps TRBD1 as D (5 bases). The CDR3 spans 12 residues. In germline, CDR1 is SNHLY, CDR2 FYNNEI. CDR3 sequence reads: CAGTVAVTEAFF. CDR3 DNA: TGCGCCGGGACGGTGGCAGTCACTGAAGCTTTCTTT.

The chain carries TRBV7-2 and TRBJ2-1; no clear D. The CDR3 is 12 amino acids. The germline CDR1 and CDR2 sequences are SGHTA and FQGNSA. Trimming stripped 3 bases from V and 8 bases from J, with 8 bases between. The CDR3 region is CASSFARDEQFF. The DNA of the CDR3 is TGTGCCAGCAGCTTCGCTAGAGATGAGCAGTTCTTC. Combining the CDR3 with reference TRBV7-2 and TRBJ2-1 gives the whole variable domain GAGVSQSPSNKVTEKGKDVELRCDPISGHTALYWYRQSLGQGLEFLIYFQGNSAPDKSGLPSDRFSAERTGGSVSTLTIQRTQQEDSAVYLCASSFARDEQFFGPGTRLTVL.

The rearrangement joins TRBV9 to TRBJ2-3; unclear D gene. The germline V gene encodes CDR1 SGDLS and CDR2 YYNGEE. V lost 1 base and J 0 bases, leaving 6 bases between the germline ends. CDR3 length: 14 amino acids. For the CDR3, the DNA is TGTGCCAGCAGCGTATACGTCAGCACAGATACGCAGTATTTT. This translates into CASSVYVSTDTQYF.

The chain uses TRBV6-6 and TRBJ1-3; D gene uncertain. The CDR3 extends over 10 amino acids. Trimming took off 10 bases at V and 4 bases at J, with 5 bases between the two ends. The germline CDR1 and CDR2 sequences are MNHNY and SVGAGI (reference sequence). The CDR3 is CAIRGNTIYF. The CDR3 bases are TGTGCCATAAGGGGAAACACCATATATTTT.

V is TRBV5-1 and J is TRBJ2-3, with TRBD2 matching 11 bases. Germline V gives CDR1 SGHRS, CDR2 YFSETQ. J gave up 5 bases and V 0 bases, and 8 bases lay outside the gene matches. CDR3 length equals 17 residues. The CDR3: CASSLGIAGGPQDTQYF. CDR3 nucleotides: TGCGCCAGCAGCTTGGGTATAGCGGGGGGGCCGCAAGATACGCAGTATTTT.

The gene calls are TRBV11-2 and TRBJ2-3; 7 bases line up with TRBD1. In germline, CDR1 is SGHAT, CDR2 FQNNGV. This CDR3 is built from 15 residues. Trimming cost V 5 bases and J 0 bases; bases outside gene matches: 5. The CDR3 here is CASSLQGRSTDTQYF. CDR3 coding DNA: TGTGCCAGCAGCCTACAGGGGAGAAGCACAGATACGCAGTATTTT. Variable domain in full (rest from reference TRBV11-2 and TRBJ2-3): EAGVAQSPRYKIIEKRQSVAFWCNPISGHATLYWYQQILGQGPKLLIQFQNNGVVDDSQLPKDRFSAERLKGVDSTLKIQPAKLEDSAVYLCASSLQGRSTDTQYFGPGTRLTVL.

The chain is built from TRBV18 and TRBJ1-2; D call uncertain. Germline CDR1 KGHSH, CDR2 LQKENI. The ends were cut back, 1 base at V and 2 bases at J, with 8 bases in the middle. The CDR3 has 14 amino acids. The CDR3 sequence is CASSPQKTNYGYTF. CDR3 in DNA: TGTGCCAGCTCACCACAGAAAACAAACTATGGCTACACCTTC.

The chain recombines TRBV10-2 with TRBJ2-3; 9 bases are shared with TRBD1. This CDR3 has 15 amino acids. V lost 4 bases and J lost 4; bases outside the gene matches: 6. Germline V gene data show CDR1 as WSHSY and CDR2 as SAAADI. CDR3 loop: CASSVTGGRADTQYF. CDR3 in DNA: TGCGCCAGCAGTGTAACAGGGGGCCGGGCAGATACGCAGTATTTT.

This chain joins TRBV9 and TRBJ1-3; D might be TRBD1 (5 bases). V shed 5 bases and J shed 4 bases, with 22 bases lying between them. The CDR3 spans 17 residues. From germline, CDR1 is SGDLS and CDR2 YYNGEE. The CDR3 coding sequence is TGTGCCAGCAGTTACTCCGGGGGGGTTTTGGCAGGAAACACCATATATTTT. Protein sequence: CASSYSGGVLAGNTIYF.

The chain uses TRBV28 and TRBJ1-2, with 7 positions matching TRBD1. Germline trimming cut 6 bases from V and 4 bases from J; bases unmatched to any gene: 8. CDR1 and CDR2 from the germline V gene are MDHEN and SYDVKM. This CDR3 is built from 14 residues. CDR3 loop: CASSQSWDSYGYTF. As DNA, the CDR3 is TGTGCCAGCAGCCAATCTTGGGACAGCTATGGCTACACCTTC.

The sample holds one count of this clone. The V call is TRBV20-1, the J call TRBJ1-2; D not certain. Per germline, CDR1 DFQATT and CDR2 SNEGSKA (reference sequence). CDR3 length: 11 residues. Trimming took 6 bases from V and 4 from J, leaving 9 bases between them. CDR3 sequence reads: CSALGGYGYTF. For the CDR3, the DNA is TGCAGTGCCCTAGGTGGCTATGGCTACACCTTC.

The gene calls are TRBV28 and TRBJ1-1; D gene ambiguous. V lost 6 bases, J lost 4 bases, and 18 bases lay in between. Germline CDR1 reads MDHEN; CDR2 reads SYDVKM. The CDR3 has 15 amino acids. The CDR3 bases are TGTGCCAGCAGCCCCCCCGGTTCACTGATCACTGAAGCTTTCTTT. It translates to CASSPPGSLITEAFF.

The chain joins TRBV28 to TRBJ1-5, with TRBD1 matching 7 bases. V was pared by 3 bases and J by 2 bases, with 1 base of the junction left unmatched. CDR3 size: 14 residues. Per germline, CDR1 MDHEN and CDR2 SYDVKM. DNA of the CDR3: TGTGCCAGCAGTTTCACAGGGGGCAATCAGCCCCAGCATTTT. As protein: CASSFTGGNQPQHF.

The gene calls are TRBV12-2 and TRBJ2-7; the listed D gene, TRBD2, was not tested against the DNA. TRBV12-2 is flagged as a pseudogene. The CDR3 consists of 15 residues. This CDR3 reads CASRPTGTGFYEQYF. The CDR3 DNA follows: TGTGCAAGTCGCCCCACCGGGACTGGTTTCTACGAGCAGTACTTC.

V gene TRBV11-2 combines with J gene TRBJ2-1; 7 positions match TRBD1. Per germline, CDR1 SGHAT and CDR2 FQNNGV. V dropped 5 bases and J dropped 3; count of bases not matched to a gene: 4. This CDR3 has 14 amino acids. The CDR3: CASSQWDSYNEQFF. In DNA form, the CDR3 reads TGTGCCAGCAGCCAATGGGACAGCTACAATGAGCAGTTCTTC.

In DNA form, the CDR3 reads TGTGCCAGCAGCGTTGCAGATTACCCCTACGAGCAGTACTTC. Protein sequence: CASSVADYPYEQYF. This chain connects TRBV9 to TRBJ2-7; the D is unclear. Trimming shortened V by 2 bases and J by 2 bases, and 11 bases separated the two germline ends. In germline, CDR1 is SGDLS, CDR2 YYNGEE. There are 14 residues in the CDR3.

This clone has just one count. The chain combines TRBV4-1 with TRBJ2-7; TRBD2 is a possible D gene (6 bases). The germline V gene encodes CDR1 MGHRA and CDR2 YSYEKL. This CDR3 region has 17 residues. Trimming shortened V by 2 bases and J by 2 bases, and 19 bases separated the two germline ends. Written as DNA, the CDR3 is TGCGCCAGCAGCCAATATTTCGGGGGATCCAGTACCTACGAGCAGTACTTC. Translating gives CASSQYFGGSSTYEQYF.

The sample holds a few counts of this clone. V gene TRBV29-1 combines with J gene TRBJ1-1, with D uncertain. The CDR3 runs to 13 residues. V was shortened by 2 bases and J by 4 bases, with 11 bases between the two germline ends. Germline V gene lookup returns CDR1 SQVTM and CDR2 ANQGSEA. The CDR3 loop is CSVEKVIGTEAFF. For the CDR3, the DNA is TGCAGCGTTGAAAAGGTCATCGGCACTGAAGCTTTCTTT.

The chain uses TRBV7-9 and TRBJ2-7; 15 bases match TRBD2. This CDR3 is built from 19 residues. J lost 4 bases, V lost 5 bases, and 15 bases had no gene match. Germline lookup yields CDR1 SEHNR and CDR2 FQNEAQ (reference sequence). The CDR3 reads CASSTGTSGGPWGIYEQYF. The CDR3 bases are TGTGCCAGCAGCACCGGGACTAGCGGGGGGCCATGGGGAATTTACGAGCAGTACTTC.

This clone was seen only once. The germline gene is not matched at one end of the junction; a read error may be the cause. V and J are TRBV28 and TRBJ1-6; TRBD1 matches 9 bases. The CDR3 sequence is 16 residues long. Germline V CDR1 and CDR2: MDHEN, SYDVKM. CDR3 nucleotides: TGTGCCAGCACTTTACAGGGGGCCATATATAATTCACCCCTCCACTTT. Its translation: CASTLQGAIYNSPLHF.

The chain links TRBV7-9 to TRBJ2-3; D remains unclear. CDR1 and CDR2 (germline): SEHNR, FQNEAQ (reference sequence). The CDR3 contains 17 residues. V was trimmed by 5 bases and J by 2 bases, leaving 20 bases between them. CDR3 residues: CASSGTIGQLLTDTQYF. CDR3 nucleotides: TGTGCCAGCAGCGGAACAATTGGGCAGCTCCTCACAGATACGCAGTATTTT. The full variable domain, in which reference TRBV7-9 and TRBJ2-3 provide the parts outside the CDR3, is DTGVSQNPRHKITKRGQNVTFRCDPISEHNRLYWYRQTLGQGPEFLTYFQNEAQLEKSRLLSDRFSAERPKGSFSTLEIQRTEQGDSAMYLCASSGTIGQLLTDTQYFGPGTRLTVL.

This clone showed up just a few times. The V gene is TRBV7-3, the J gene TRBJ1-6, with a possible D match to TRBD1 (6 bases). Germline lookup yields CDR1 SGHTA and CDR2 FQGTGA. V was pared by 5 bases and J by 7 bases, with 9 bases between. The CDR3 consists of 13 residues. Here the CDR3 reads CASSAGQNSPLHF. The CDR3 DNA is TGTGCCAGCAGCGCGGGACAAAATTCACCCCTCCACTTT.

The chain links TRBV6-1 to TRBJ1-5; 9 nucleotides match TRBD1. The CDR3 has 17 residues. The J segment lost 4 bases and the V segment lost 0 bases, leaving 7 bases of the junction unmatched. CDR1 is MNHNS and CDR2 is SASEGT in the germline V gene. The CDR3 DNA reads TGTGCCAGCAGTGAAGCGTTGGGGACAGGGCTTAATCAGCCCCAGCATTTT. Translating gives CASSEALGTGLNQPQHF.

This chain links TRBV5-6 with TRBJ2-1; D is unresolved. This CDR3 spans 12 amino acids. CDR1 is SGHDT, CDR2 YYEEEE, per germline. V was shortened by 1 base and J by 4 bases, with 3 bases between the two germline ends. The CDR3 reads CASSLRYNEQFF. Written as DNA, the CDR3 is TGTGCCAGCAGCTTGAGGTACAATGAGCAGTTCTTC.